This TCR beta chain was recovered during a study of identical twins. Per the germline V gene, CDR1 is GTSNPN and CDR2 is SVGIG (reference sequence). CDR3 length: 15 residues. V lost 0 bases and J lost 4; bases outside the gene matches: 7. The cDNA had a unique molecular identifier and a template-switch universal primer site. One entry per CDR3 protein results from TCRdb running MiXCR on the 5' RACE reads. The data contain 600,000 to 850,000 distinct CDR3 sequences, 15% to 20% of them seen just once; the ten biggest clones take up about an eighth. The same data also contributed to another study, on T cells expressing NK-cell markers.

The rearrangement joins TRBV30 to TRBJ1-2; 8 positions agree with TRBD1. The clonotype originates from a woman under 30 in good health. The sequencing sample was made of PBMCs. The DNA of the CDR3 is TGTGCCTGGAGTGTACTCCCGACAGGGGCCTATGGCTACACCTTC. Encoded protein: CAWSVLPTGAYGYTF. The full variable domain, its missing parts supplied by reference TRBV30 and TRBJ1-2, is SQTIHQWPATLVQPVGSPLSLECTVEGTSNPNLYWYRQAAGRGLQLLFYSVGIGQISSEVPQNLSASRPQDRQFILSSKKLLLSDSGFYLCAWSVLPTGAYGYTFGSGTRLTVV.